The clone carrying this T cell receptor (beta chain) was seen just once. The data belong to a study of blood T cell repertoires in COVID-19. Sequenced by immunoSEQ multiplex PCR; TCRdb stores in-frame clones only, minus some. The data contain approximately 35,000 clones, approximately 85% of them singletons. The CDR3 runs to 13 residues. Germline values: CDR1 SGHAT, CDR2 FQNNGV. Between the trimmed V and J ends, which lost 4 bases and 8 bases, there was a span of 11 bases. The chain has TRBV11-2 and TRBJ1-4; no clear D. The sequence came from a man aged 55 to 70 with active COVID-19. The sample comprised peripheral blood. CDR3 sequence (DNA): TGTGCCAGCAGCTCCCGCGTTGCCGAAAAACTGTTTTTT. Its translation is CASSSRVAEKLFF.